The text below deals with one TCR beta chain. Its matching antigen is unknown. The V and J ends lost 4 bases and 9 bases, in that order; junction bases with no gene match: 12. Germline CDR1 MGHRA, CDR2 YSYEKL. The CDR3 extends over 18 amino acids. Sequenced by immunoSEQ multiplex PCR; TCRdb stores in-frame clones only, minus some. The table has about 74,000 clones, more than 70% seen once. The sample belongs to a study of OX40 agonist ivuxolimab in advanced cancers. Whole-study context: In this cohort, patients received ivuxolimab, an agonistic anti-OX40 (CD134) antibody. Participants, roughly 81% male, averaged roughly 59 years of age, ranging from about 23 to 90.

General study results and limits: Normalized T-cell clonal expansion was also low in a subset of nonresponders. Patients with a partial response at 0.1-3.0 mg/kg had among the lowest clonal expansion.

The receptor comes from an adult with an advanced solid tumor such as melanoma, head and neck, liver or kidney cancer. The specimen comprised CD4+ or CD8+ T cells sorted from blood, sampled in a trial of the OX40 agonist ivuxolimab. J is TRBJ2-1 and V is TRBV4-1, with TRBD2 identical over 16 bases. CDR3 loop: CASSLGTSGGASWIEQFF. CDR3 in DNA: TGCGCCAGCAGCCTCGGGACTAGCGGGGGGGCCTCGTGGATTGAGCAGTTCTTC.